This TCR beta chain was retrieved from a study of T cells in Graves' hyperthyroidism and ophthalmopathy. Using RNA transcripts as the source, TCR beta CDR3 regions were amplified. The study used the HTBI primer set for a first-round RT-PCR of the TCR CDR3. TCRdb redid the calling of the multiplex PCR reads with MiXCR, one entry per CDR3 protein. This table holds under 400,000 distinct CDR3 sequences, 13% found once. General study points: Most expanded thyroid clonotypes above 0.001 also appeared in blood. Model-based prediction identified ophthalmopathy a median around 6.7 months prior to its onset.

At least ten counts were recorded for this clonotype. Its antigen is not known. J lost 8 bases, V lost 3 bases, and 7 bases had no gene match. The germline V gene encodes CDR1 MGHRA and CDR2 YSYEKL. The CDR3 has 14 amino acids. Stable hyperthyroidism: no ophthalmopathy progression over 18 months of follow-up. Uncontrolled infection, other autoimmune disease, pregnancy or lactation excluded patients. Sequencing was carried out using blood. The V call is TRBV4-1, the J call TRBJ2-3, with TRBD1 matching over 8 bases. This receptor was obtained from a woman between 18 and 29 years old with Graves' hyperthyroidism. The CDR3 nucleotides read TGCGCCAGCAGCCAGGTCCCAACAGGGGGTACGCAGTATTTT. Translation gives CASSQVPTGGTQYF.